These T cell receptor beta chains were read from a single sample in a study of T cell responses to AZD1222 COVID-19 vaccine. Profiling relied on immunoSEQ multiplex PCR, and the TCRdb table lists in-frame clones only, not all of them. The profile shows 200,000 to 250,000 clones, about 92% of them singletons. This material consisted of peripheral blood, taken on day 0 of MenACWY control vaccination. The receptors stem from an adult in good health. The CDR3 runs from the conserved cysteine through the conserved F or W. Fields, in order: CDR3 length, J gene, clone size, V gene, D gene, CDR3 protein, CDR3 DNA. D genes are given only for firm matches. Expanded clones are given a class, and other clones once, few, many or no size at all.

14 TRBJ2-7 - TRBV5-5 - CASSLAEAIYEQYF TGTGCCAGCAGCTTGGCAGAAGCGATCTACGAGCAGTACTTC
15 TRBJ1-1 - TRBV2 - CASSLTRVSRTEAFF TGTGCCAGCAGTCTCACACGAGTTTCTCGGACTGAAGCTTTCTTT
13 TRBJ2-7 - TRBV5-1 - CASSSLVGYEQYF TGCGCCAGCAGCTCCCTGGTTGGGTACGAGCAGTACTTC
15 TRBJ2-3 - TRBV27 TRBD1 CASRDRGLLTDTQYF TGTGCCAGCAGGGACAGGGGGCTACTCACAGATACGCAGTATTTT
18 TRBJ2-5 - TRBV4-2 TRBD2 CASSQERGGLAGEETQYF TGTGCCAGCAGCCAAGAAAGGGGCGGACTAGCGGGGGAGGAGACCCAGTACTTC
17 TRBJ1-2 once TRBV2 - CASSAMMGRTSNYGYTF TGTGCCAGCAGTGCGATGATGGGGCGAACCTCTAACTATGGCTACACCTTC
12 TRBJ1-6 - TRBV5-4 - CASSFANSPLHF TGTGCCAGCAGCTTCGCCAATTCACCCCTCCACTTT
16 TRBJ2-7 - TRBV3-1/TRBV3-2 TRBD2 CASSQILAGGPYEQYF TGTGCCAGCAGCCAAATTCTAGCGGGGGGGCCGTACGAGCAGTACTTC
15 TRBJ2-3 - TRBV5-6 - CASSLSGSTADTQYF TGTGCCAGCAGCTTATCCGGTAGTACAGCAGATACGCAGTATTTT
14 TRBJ1-2 - TRBV3-1/TRBV3-2 - CASSQVSVLDGYTF TGTGCCAGCAGCCAAGTATCAGTACTCGATGGCTACACCTTC
13 TRBJ1-1 - TRBV5-6 - CASSFDSYTEAFF TGTGCCAGCAGTTTCGACAGCTACACTGAAGCTTTCTTT
16 TRBJ1-6 - TRBV7-8 - CASSLQRPIYNSPLHF TGTGCCAGCAGCTTACAGAGACCCATCTATAATTCACCCCTCCACTTT
14 TRBJ1-2 - TRBV18 - CASSPRSGVYGYTF TGTGCCAGCTCACCACGGTCCGGAGTGTATGGCTACACCTTC
13 TRBJ1-5 - TRBV7-2 - CASSSQGNQPQHF TGTGCCAGCAGCTCGCAAGGCAATCAGCCCCAGCATTTT
12 TRBJ1-3 - TRBV28 - CASSLSGNTIYF TGTGCCAGCAGTTTATCGGGGAACACCATATATTTT
15 TRBJ2-2 - TRBV9 TRBD2 CASSIAGTNTGELFF TGTGCCAGCAGCATAGCGGGAACGAACACCGGGGAGCTGTTTTTT
16 TRBJ2-1 once TRBV9 - CASSTRGAGAHNEQFF TGTGCCAGCAGCACCCGCGGGGCGGGGGCCCACAATGAGCAGTTCTTC
17 TRBJ1-3 - TRBV23-1 - CASSQSSSRDAGNTIYF TGCGCCAGCAGTCAATCCTCGTCCAGGGATGCTGGAAACACCATATATTTT
15 TRBJ2-5 - TRBV7-3 TRBD1 CASSPTSTGRETQYF TGTGCCAGCAGCCCCACCTCGACAGGGAGAGAGACCCAGTACTTC
13 TRBJ1-1 - TRBV25-1 - CASNAGMNTEAFF TGTGCCAGCAATGCAGGGATGAACACTGAAGCTTTCTTT
12 TRBJ1-2 - TRBV12-3/TRBV12-4 - CASSFPLEGYTF TGTGCCAGCAGTTTCCCTCTTGAGGGCTACACCTTC
16 TRBJ2-3 - TRBV9 TRBD1 CASSVVGTGGQDTQYF TGTGCCAGCAGCGTAGTAGGGACAGGGGGCCAAGATACGCAGTATTTT
12 TRBJ2-1 - TRBV7-2 - CASSLGASPQFF TGTGCCAGCAGCCTAGGGGCTAGCCCCCAGTTCTTC
15 TRBJ2-2 - TRBV2 TRBD1 CASQWDRGFAGELFF TGTGCCAGCCAGTGGGACAGGGGTTTCGCCGGGGAGCTGTTTTTT
16 TRBJ1-6 - TRBV28 TRBD1 CASSTGGFYYNSPLHF TGTGCCAGCAGTACAGGGGGCTTTTACTATAATTCACCCCTCCACTTT
13 TRBJ1-1 - TRBV5-6 - CASSSPEYTEAFF TGTGCCAGCAGTTCTCCGGAGTACACTGAAGCTTTCTTT
12 TRBJ1-6 - TRBV6-5 - CASSDYNSPLHF TGTGCCAGCAGCGATTATAATTCACCCCTCCACTTT
15 TRBJ1-5 - TRBV4-1 - CASSQDSGGGQPQHF TGCGCCAGCAGCCAAGATAGCGGGGGAGGGCAGCCCCAGCATTTT
14 TRBJ1-5 - TRBV18 - CASSPMVSGQPQHF TGTGCCAGCTCACCAATGGTCTCAGGGCAGCCCCAGCATTTT
16 TRBJ2-1 - TRBV3-1/TRBV3-2 - CASSQDAGSKSNEQFF TGTGCCAGCAGCCAAGATGCAGGCTCAAAATCCAATGAGCAGTTCTTC
13 TRBJ1-1 - TRBV10-1 - CASSPSGNTEAFF TGCGCCAGCAGCCCATCCGGGAACACTGAAGCTTTCTTT
15 TRBJ1-6 - TRBV4-2 - CASSQEWSEDSPLHF TGTGCCAGCAGCCAAGAGTGGTCTGAAGATTCACCCCTCCACTTT
14 TRBJ1-6 - TRBV6-5 - CASRKGTDYSPLHF TGTGCCAGCAGGAAGGGAACGGATTATTCACCCCTCCACTTT
14 TRBJ1-3 - TRBV11-2 - CASTQRGTGNTIYF TGTGCCAGCACCCAACGGGGAACCGGAAACACCATATATTTT
13 TRBJ2-7 - TRBV28 - CASSFQGRYEQYF TGTGCCAGCAGTTTTCAGGGCCGATACGAGCAGTACTTC
11 TRBJ2-7 - TRBV4-1 - CASSHRRVLYF TGCGCCAGCAGCCACCGCAGGGTGCTGTACTTC
14 TRBJ2-7 once TRBV6-5 - CASTSRGQIYEQYF TGTGCCAGCACCTCCCGGGGGCAAATCTACGAGCAGTACTTC
13 TRBJ1-6 - TRBV19 - CASSKTHYSPLHF TGTGCCAGTAGTAAGACTCATTATTCACCCCTCCACTTT
15 TRBJ2-1 - TRBV19 TRBD1 CASRTGQGLLNEQFF TGTGCCAGTAGGACGGGACAGGGTTTATTGAATGAGCAGTTCTTC
12 TRBJ1-1 - TRBV30 - CAWRGMDGEAFF TGTGCCTGGAGGGGGATGGACGGTGAAGCTTTCTTT